Listed here is a single TCR beta chain. Antigen unknown. This sample was included in a study of PD-1 blockade in classical Hodgkin lymphoma. Study summary: Patients were dosed intravenously with nivolumab at 3 mg/kg every 2 weeks. Regarding the study as a whole: CD4+ TCR diversity, unlike CD8+, climbed significantly by C4D1. Before treatment, complete responders showed about the same diversity as newly diagnosed patients.

All trial patients relapsed after autologous stem cell transplantation. The repertoire was sequenced with immunoSEQ multiplex PCR; TCRdb's copy has only in-frame clones and lacks some. The sample includes nearly 55,000 clones, around 85% of them seen just once. The receptor comes from a human donor with classical Hodgkin lymphoma. Material: peripheral blood mononuclear cells (PBMCs), obtained at baseline.

The chain's CDR3 is CSVALYDGYTF. CDR3 nucleotides: TGCAGCGTTGCGCTGTACGATGGCTACACCTTC. The chain combines TRBV29-1 with TRBJ1-2; D is unclear. This CDR3 has 11 amino acids. Trimming pared 4 bases from V and 6 bases from J, leaving 9 bases between. Looked up from germline, CDR1 is SQVTM and CDR2 is ANQGSEA.